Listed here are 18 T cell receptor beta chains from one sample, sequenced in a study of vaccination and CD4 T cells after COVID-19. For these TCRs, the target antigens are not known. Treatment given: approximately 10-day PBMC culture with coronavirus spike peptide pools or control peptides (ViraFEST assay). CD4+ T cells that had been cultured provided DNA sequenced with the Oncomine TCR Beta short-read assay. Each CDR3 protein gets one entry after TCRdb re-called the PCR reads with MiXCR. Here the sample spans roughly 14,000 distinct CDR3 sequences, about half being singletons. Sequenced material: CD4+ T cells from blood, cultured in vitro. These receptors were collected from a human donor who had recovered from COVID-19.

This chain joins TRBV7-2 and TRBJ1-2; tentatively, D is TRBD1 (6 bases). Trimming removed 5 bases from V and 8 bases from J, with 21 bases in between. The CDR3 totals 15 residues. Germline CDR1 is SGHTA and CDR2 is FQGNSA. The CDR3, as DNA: TGTGCCAGCAGCCCCAGCTCAGGACAGCTATGGGGCTACACCTTC. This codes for CASSPSSGQLWGYTF.

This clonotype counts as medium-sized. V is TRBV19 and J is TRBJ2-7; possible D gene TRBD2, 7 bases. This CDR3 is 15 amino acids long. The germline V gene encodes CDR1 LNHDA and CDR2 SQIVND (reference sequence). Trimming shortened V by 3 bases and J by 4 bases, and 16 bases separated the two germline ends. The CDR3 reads CASSMGGPGKYEQYF. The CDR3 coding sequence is TGTGCCAGTAGTATGGGGGGGCCTGGGAAATACGAGCAGTACTTC.

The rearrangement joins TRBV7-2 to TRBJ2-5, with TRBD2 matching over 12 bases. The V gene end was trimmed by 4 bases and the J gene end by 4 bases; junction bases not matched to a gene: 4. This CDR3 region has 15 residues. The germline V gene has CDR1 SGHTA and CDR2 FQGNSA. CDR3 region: CASSSTSGRRETQYF. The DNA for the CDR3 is TGTGCCAGCAGCTCAACTAGCGGGAGGAGAGAGACCCAGTACTTC.

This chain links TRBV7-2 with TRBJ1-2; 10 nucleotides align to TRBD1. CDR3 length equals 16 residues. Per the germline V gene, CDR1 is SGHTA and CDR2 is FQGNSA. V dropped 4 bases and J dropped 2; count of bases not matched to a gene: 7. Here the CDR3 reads CASSYYTDRGNYGYTF. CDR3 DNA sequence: TGTGCCAGCAGCTACTATACGGACAGGGGGAACTATGGCTACACCTTC. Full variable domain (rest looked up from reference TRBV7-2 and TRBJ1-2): GAGVSQSPSNKVTEKGKDVELRCDPISGHTALYWYRQSLGQGLEFLIYFQGNSAPDKSGLPSDRFSAERTGGSVSTLTIQRTQQEDSAVYLCASSYYTDRGNYGYTFGSGTRLTVV.

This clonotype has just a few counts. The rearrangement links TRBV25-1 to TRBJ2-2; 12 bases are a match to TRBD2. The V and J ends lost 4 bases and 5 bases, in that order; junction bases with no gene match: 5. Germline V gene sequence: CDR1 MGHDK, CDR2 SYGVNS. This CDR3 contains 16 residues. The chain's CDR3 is CASSASGRAGTGELFF. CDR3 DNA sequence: TGTGCCAGCAGTGCTAGCGGGAGGGCCGGTACCGGGGAGCTGTTTTTT.

Here the CDR3 DNA reads TGCGCCAGCAGTCTCTTATTGTATGAAAAACTGTTTTTT. Translated: CASSLLLYEKLFF. The rearrangement joins TRBV4-1 to TRBJ1-4; no clear D gene. The CDR3 consists of 13 residues. CDR1 and CDR2 (germline): MGHRA, YSYEKL. V lost 6 bases and J lost 6, with 11 bases in between.

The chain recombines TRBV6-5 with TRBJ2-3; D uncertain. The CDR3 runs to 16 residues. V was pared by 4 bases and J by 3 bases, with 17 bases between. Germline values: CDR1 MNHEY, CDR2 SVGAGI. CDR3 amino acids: CASSFSSDLPTDTQYF. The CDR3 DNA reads TGTGCCAGCAGTTTTAGTTCGGACCTTCCAACAGATACGCAGTATTTT.

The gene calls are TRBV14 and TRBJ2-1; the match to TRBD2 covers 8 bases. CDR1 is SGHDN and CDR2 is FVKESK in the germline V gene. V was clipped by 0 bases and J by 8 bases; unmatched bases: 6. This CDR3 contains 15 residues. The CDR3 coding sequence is TGTGCCAGCAGCCAAGAAGCGGGGGCCTGGGATGAGCAGTTCTTC. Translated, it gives CASSQEAGAWDEQFF.

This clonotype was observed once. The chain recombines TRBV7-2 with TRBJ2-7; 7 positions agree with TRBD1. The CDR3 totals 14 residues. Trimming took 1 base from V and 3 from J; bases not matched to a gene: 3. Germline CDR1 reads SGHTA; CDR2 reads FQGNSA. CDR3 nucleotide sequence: TGTGCCAGCAGCTTAGAGACAGGGAACTACGAGCAGTACTTC. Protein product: CASSLETGNYEQYF. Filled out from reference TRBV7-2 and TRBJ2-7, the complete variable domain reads GAGVSQSPSNKVTEKGKDVELRCDPISGHTALYWYRQSLGQGLEFLIYFQGNSAPDKSGLPSDRFSAERTGGSVSTLTIQRTQQEDSAVYLCASSLETGNYEQYFGPGTRLTVT.

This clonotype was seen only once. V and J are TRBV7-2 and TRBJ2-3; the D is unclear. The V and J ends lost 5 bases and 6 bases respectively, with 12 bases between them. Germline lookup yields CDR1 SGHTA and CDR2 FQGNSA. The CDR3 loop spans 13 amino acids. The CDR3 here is CASSPPPRDTQYF. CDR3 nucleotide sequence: TGTGCCAGCAGCCCTCCCCCCCGCGATACGCAGTATTTT.

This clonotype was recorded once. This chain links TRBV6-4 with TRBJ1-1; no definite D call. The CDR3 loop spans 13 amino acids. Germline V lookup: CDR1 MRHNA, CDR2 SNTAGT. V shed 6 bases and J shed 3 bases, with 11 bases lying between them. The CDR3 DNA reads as TGTGCCAGCAGGGGAGTGAGGTACACTGAAGCTTTCTTT. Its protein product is CASRGVRYTEAFF.

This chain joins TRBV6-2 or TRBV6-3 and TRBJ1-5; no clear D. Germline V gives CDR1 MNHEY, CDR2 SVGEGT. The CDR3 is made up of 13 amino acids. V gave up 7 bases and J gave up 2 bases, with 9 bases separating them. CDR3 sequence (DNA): TGTGCCAGCAAGGAGGGCGGCAATCAGCCCCAGCATTTT. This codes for CASKEGGNQPQHF.

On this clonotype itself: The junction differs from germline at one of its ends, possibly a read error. The CDR3 sequence: CASSVRPRWNSPLYF. The DNA of the CDR3 is TGTGCCAGCAGCGTCCGGCCGCGATGGAATTCACCCCTCTACTTT. J is TRBJ1-6 and V is TRBV6-1; D not resolved. The germline V gene encodes CDR1 MNHNS and CDR2 SASEGT. CDR3 length: 15 residues.

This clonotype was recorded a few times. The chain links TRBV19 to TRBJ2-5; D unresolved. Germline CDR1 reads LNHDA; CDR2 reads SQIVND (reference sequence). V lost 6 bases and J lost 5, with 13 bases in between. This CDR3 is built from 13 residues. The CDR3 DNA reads TGTGCCAGTAGGCTGGCCATGGGGGAGACCCAGTACTTC. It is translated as CASRLAMGETQYF.

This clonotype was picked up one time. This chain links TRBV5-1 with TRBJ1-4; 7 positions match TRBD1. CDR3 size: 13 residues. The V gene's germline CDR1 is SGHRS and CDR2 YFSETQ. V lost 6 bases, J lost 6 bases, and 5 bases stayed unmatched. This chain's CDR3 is CASNRGDDEKLFF. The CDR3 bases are TGCGCCAGCAACAGGGGTGATGATGAAAAACTGTTTTTT.

CDR3 bases: TGCAGTGCTAGAGAGAGGACACGGGGGAGCAATCAGCCCCAGCATTTT. Translation: CSARERTRGSNQPQHF. The J gene is TRBJ1-5, the V gene TRBV20-1; possibly TRBD1 for D (5 bases). This CDR3 comprises 16 residues. The germline V gene encodes CDR1 DFQATT and CDR2 SNEGSKA (reference sequence). Trimming pared 0 bases from V and 1 base from J, leaving 13 bases between.

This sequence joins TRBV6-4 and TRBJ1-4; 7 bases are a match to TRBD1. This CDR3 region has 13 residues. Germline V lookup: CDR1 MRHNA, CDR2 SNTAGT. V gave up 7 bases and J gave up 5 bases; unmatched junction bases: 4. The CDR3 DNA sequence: TGTGCCAGCAAGGGACAGAGAAATGAAAAACTGTTTTTT. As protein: CASKGQRNEKLFF.

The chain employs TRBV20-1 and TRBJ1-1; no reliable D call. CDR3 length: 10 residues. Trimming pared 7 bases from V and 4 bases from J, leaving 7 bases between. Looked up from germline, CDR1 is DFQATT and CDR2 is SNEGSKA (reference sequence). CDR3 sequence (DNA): TGCAGTGTGGGTGGCACTGAAGCTTTCTTT. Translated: CSVGGTEAFF.